A single sample is the source of the 14 T cell receptor beta chains below, sequenced in a study of blood T cell repertoires in COVID-19. Sequencing used immunoSEQ multiplex PCR; TCRdb keeps in-frame clones, though not all of them. Altogether under 300,000 clones are present, around 83% being singletons, with the ten largest covering approximately 9.4%. Sequenced material: peripheral blood. These TCRs come from a woman of 80 years or more with acute or convalescent COVID-19.

This clone came up a few times. V and J are TRBV24-1 and TRBJ2-7; 7 bases align to TRBD1. The CDR3 has 15 residues. Trimming removed 4 bases from V and 2 bases from J; junction bases left unmatched: 7. Germline values: CDR1 KGHDR, CDR2 SFDVKD. CDR3 nucleotide sequence: TGTGCCACCAGTGAGGCCGGGACAGACACCTACGAGCAGTACTTC. Translated, it gives CATSEAGTDTYEQYF.

The rearrangement links TRBV7-9 to TRBJ1-2; 7 nucleotides align to TRBD1. The J segment lost 7 bases and the V segment lost 3 bases, leaving 11 bases of the junction unmatched. The CDR3 is 15 amino acids. Per germline, CDR1 SEHNR and CDR2 FQNEAQ (reference sequence). The CDR3, as DNA: TGTGCCAGCAGCTTCCCCGACAGGGAGTTGGCTGGCTACACCTTC. Translating it yields CASSFPDRELAGYTF. The entire variable domain, with the rest obtained from reference TRBV7-9 and TRBJ1-2, is as follows: DTGVSQNPRHKITKRGQNVTFRCDPISEHNRLYWYRQTLGQGPEFLTYFQNEAQLEKSRLLSDRFSAERPKGSFSTLEIQRTEQGDSAMYLCASSFPDRELAGYTFGSGTRLTVV.

The chain has TRBV11-2 and TRBJ2-7; no firm D call. The CDR3 is 13 residues long. Germline CDR1 and CDR2: SGHAT and FQNNGV. V lost 1 base to trimming and J lost 3 bases, with 7 bases between them. The CDR3 sequence is CASSLVVNYEQYF. CDR3 in DNA: TGTGCCAGCAGCTTAGTAGTCAACTACGAGCAGTACTTC.

The chain employs TRBV19 and TRBJ1-1; D is possibly TRBD1 (6 bases). The V and J ends lost 3 bases and 5 bases respectively, with 10 bases between them. The CDR3 is 13 amino acids. The germline V gene encodes CDR1 LNHDA and CDR2 SQIVND (reference sequence). CDR3 sequence reads: CASSINRETEAFF. Written as DNA, the CDR3 is TGTGCCAGTAGTATTAACAGGGAGACTGAAGCTTTCTTT.

This chain joins TRBV28 and TRBJ1-6, with TRBD1 matching over 7 bases. The CDR3 has 16 residues. V lost 6 bases and J lost 0; bases outside the gene matches: 5. Germline V gene sequence: CDR1 MDHEN, CDR2 SYDVKM. CDR3 bases: TGTGCCAGCAGACAGGGGTCGAGCTCCTATAATTCACCCCTCCACTTT. Translated, it gives CASRQGSSSYNSPLHF.

This sequence joins TRBV18 and TRBJ1-1; D gene unclear. Germline V gene lookup returns CDR1 KGHSH and CDR2 LQKENI. The CDR3 contains 13 residues. With 1 base removed from V and 4 bases from J, the gap between germline ends came to 7 bases. CDR3 in DNA: TGTGCCAGCTCACCACTTTCCAGCACTGAAGCTTTCTTT. Protein sequence: CASSPLSSTEAFF.

This clone was seen only once. This rearrangement joins TRBV29-1 to TRBJ1-1, with TRBD1 matching 7 bases. Germline loops: CDR1 SQVTM, CDR2 ANQGSEA. Germline trimming cut 6 bases from V and 0 bases from J; bases unmatched to any gene: 10. CDR3 length: 15 amino acids. The CDR3: CSVTTPQGMNTEAFF. The CDR3 region has the DNA TGCAGCGTCACGACCCCACAGGGGATGAACACTGAAGCTTTCTTT.

The rearrangement links TRBV18 to TRBJ1-3, with D possibly TRBD1 on 6 matching bases. In germline, CDR1 is KGHSH, CDR2 LQKENI. Trimming removed 3 bases at V and 5 bases at J, with 11 bases between. This CDR3 contains 14 residues. This CDR3 reads CASSPTGQRNTIYF. The CDR3 nucleotides read TGTGCCAGCTCACCGACAGGTCAGAGAAACACCATATATTTT.

The chain is built from TRBV2 and TRBJ1-6; 7 bases line up with TRBD1. The CDR3 length is 14 residues. From germline, CDR1 is SNHLY and CDR2 FYNNEI. V gave up 6 bases and J gave up 3 bases; unmatched junction bases: 2. The CDR3 reads CASRGDSYNSPLHF. Written as DNA, the CDR3 is TGTGCCAGCAGAGGGGACAGCTATAATTCACCCCTCCACTTT. Full variable domain (rest looked up from reference TRBV2 and TRBJ1-6): EPEVTQTPSHQVTQMGQEVILRCVPISNHLYFYWYRQILGQKVEFLVSFYNNEISEKSEIFDDQFSVERPDGSNFTLKIRSTKLEDSAMYFCASRGDSYNSPLHFGNGTRLTVT.

The rearrangement uses TRBV6-5 and TRBJ2-3; 11 nucleotides agree with TRBD2. The CDR3 runs 16 residues. V shed 0 bases and J 6 bases; nucleotides not matched to a gene: 5. The germline V gene has CDR1 MNHEY and CDR2 SVGAGI. The CDR3 region has the DNA TGTGCCAGCAGTTACTCCCGACTAGCGGGGCCGGATACGCAGTATTTT. Amino acids: CASSYSRLAGPDTQYF.

The V call is TRBV13, the J call TRBJ1-3, with TRBD1 as a possible D gene (6 bases). V was trimmed by 1 base and J by 0 bases, leaving 10 bases between them. Germline V gene lookup returns CDR1 PRHDT and CDR2 FYEKMQ (reference sequence). The CDR3 is made up of 16 amino acids. The CDR3 coding sequence is TGTGCCAGCAGCTTAGCCCAGGGGCTCTCTGGAAACACCATATATTTT. This gives the protein CASSLAQGLSGNTIYF.

The chain couples TRBV7-9 to TRBJ2-3; D may be TRBD1 (5 bases). CDR1 and CDR2 from the germline V gene are SEHNR and FQNEAQ (reference sequence). The CDR3 sequence is 16 residues long. Trimming took off 3 bases at V and 0 bases at J, with 13 bases between the two ends. CDR3 sequence reads: CASSLAGSSSTDTQYF. The CDR3 DNA reads TGTGCCAGCAGCTTGGCAGGGTCATCTAGCACAGATACGCAGTATTTT.

This clone came up once. CDR3 region: CSVAWTGPYNEQFF. CDR3 nucleotides: TGCAGCGTTGCCTGGACAGGGCCCTACAATGAGCAGTTCTTC. This chain uses TRBV29-1 with TRBJ2-1; 8 nucleotides agree with TRBD1. CDR3 length equals 14 residues. Germline V gene lookup returns CDR1 SQVTM and CDR2 ANQGSEA. The junction had 4 bases not matched to a gene; V was cut back by 4 bases and J by 2 bases.

The chain joins TRBV7-9 to TRBJ1-1; possible D gene TRBD1, 6 bases. Per the germline V gene, CDR1 is SEHNR and CDR2 is FQNEAQ (reference sequence). This CDR3 is 16 amino acids long. V was trimmed by 0 bases and J by 3 bases, leaving 14 bases between them. The CDR3 nucleotides are TGTGCCAGCAGCTTAGCGGGCAGGGGTAGGGACACTGAAGCTTTCTTT. This encodes CASSLAGRGRDTEAFF.